This T cell receptor (beta chain) was profiled in a study of control samples from healthy donors and cancer patients. Trimming took 3 bases from V and 7 from J; bases not matched to a gene: 7. The CDR3 extends over 13 amino acids. Per the germline V gene, CDR1 is SGHNT and CDR2 is YYREEE (reference sequence). The repertoire was sequenced with immunoSEQ multiplex PCR; TCRdb's copy has only in-frame clones and lacks some. The table shows around 49,000 clones, with more than 70% occurring only once. This receptor was identified in a man aged 35-49 years with colorectal cancer. Sequenced input: PBMCs. The rearrangement uses TRBV5-4 and TRBJ2-7, with 7 bases fitting TRBD1. CDR3 protein: CASSSYRGREQYF. The CDR3 DNA sequence: TGTGCCAGCAGCTCCTACAGGGGCCGGGAGCAGTACTTC.